These 20 T cell receptor beta chains were all obtained from the same sample, sequenced in a study of glioma-infiltrating T cells after dendritic cell vaccination. Some clones are missing from TCRdb's copy, which holds only in-frame ones; the method was immunoSEQ multiplex PCR. This table has fewer than 85,000 clones, approximately 80% appearing once. This specimen was blood, taken before dendritic cell vaccination. The receptors were gathered from a human donor with glioblastoma.

Only one count was recorded for this clone. The V and J genes are TRBV7-9 and TRBJ1-5; D gene uncertain. This CDR3 is built from 12 residues. The ends were cut back, 2 bases at V and 10 bases at J, with 9 bases in the middle. Germline lookup yields CDR1 SEHNR and CDR2 FQNEAQ (reference sequence). The DNA for the CDR3 is TGTGCCAGCAGCTTAACAGCAAGCCCCCAGCATTTT. Encoded protein: CASSLTASPQHF.

This chain links TRBV14 with TRBJ2-7; 7 bases are shared with TRBD1. Germline lookup yields CDR1 SGHDN and CDR2 FVKESK. The CDR3 totals 14 residues. V shed 4 bases, J shed 1 base, and the junction held 4 bases outside the gene matches. CDR3 DNA sequence: TGTGCCAGCAGCCGTGGGGACAGATCCTACGAGCAGTACTTC. It codes for CASSRGDRSYEQYF.

J is TRBJ2-2 and V is TRBV19, with a possible D match to TRBD2 (6 bases). Trimming removed 9 bases from V and 2 bases from J, with 16 bases in between. CDR3 length: 15 residues. Germline loops: CDR1 LNHDA, CDR2 SQIVND (reference sequence). The CDR3 sequence: CASLVGGPNTGELFF. The CDR3 DNA reads TGTGCCAGCCTAGTGGGGGGTCCCAACACCGGGGAGCTGTTTTTT.

The chain carries TRBV28 and TRBJ1-2; tentatively, D is TRBD1 (6 bases). The CDR3 sequence is 13 residues long. V was pared by 5 bases and J by 2 bases, with 9 bases between. Looked up from germline, CDR1 is MDHEN and CDR2 is SYDVKM. CDR3 nucleotide sequence: TGTGCCAGCAGTCCCGGACAGAACTATGGCTACACCTTC. Its translation is CASSPGQNYGYTF.

J is TRBJ2-7 and V is TRBV6-1; 8 positions match TRBD2. The ends lost 3 bases at V and 2 bases at J; junction bases unmatched: 0. The germline gives CDR1 MNHNS, CDR2 SASEGT. The CDR3 runs 13 residues. The CDR3 loop is CASSEGLAYEQYV. CDR3 nucleotide sequence: TGTGCCAGCAGTGAGGGACTAGCCTACGAGCAGTACGTC.

V and J are TRBV19 and TRBJ2-1; 8 bases are a match to TRBD2. Germline V lookup: CDR1 LNHDA, CDR2 SQIVND (reference sequence). This CDR3 has 14 amino acids. The V gene end was trimmed by 8 bases and the J gene end by 8 bases; junction bases not matched to a gene: 11. This chain's CDR3 is CASHRAGDRDEQFF. The CDR3 DNA reads as TGTGCCAGTCATCGAGCGGGAGATCGCGATGAGCAGTTCTTC.

This chain links TRBV5-1 with TRBJ1-6; 7 positions agree with TRBD1. This CDR3 region has 14 residues. Unmatched junction bases numbered 5, after V lost 4 bases and J lost 7 bases. CDR1 is SGHRS and CDR2 is YFSETQ in the germline V gene. Written as DNA, the CDR3 is TGCGCCAGCAGCGTACAGGGACAGAATTCACCCCTCCACTTT. Translating it yields CASSVQGQNSPLHF. Full variable domain (outside the CDR3, taken from reference TRBV5-1 and TRBJ1-6): KAGVTQTPRYLIKTRGQQVTLSCSPISGHRSVSWYQQTPGQGLQFLFEYFSETQRNKGNFPGRFSGRQFSNSRSEMNVSTLELGDSALYLCASSVQGQNSPLHFGNGTRLTVT.

The V call is TRBV9, the J call TRBJ2-1; no firm D call. The ends were cut back, 0 bases at V and 6 bases at J, with 7 bases in the middle. The germline gives CDR1 SGDLS, CDR2 YYNGEE. The CDR3 loop spans 13 amino acids. The CDR3 here is CASSVAPFNEQFF. The CDR3, as DNA: TGTGCCAGCAGCGTAGCCCCTTTCAATGAGCAGTTCTTC.

The chain recombines TRBV6-5 with TRBJ1-6, with D unresolved. Germline assignment: CDR1 MNHEY and CDR2 SVGAGI. This CDR3 spans 16 amino acids. V was cut by 2 bases and J by 7 bases, with 15 bases left in between. In DNA, the CDR3 is TGTGCCAGCAGTTACGACTTTTCTCACACAAATTCACCCCTCCACTTT. Translated: CASSYDFSHTNSPLHF.

V and J are TRBV27 and TRBJ1-5; a weak D match, TRBD1 (5 bases). CDR1 MNHEY and CDR2 SMNVEV come from the germline V gene (reference sequence). The CDR3 has 17 amino acids. The V gene lost 10 bases and the J gene lost 2 bases, with 24 bases spanning the gap. The CDR3 DNA reads TGTGCCATCCCAGTTTATCTGTTAGGGGCTCGCAATCAGCCCCAGCATTTT. Translating it yields CAIPVYLLGARNQPQHF.

V gene TRBV10-3 combines with J gene TRBJ1-1; D remains unclear. Germline loops: CDR1 ENHRY, CDR2 SYGVKD. Trimming removed 8 bases from V and 1 base from J, with 11 bases in between. The length of the CDR3 is 13 residues. CDR3 bases: TGTGCCATCGCGCTTAAAGAGAACACTGAAGCTTTCTTT. It specifies CAIALKENTEAFF.

The chain combines TRBV19 with TRBJ1-5; 9 bases line up with TRBD1. J was trimmed by 2 bases and V by 3 bases; bases with no gene match: 8. Per germline, CDR1 LNHDA and CDR2 SQIVND (reference sequence). The CDR3 is made up of 17 amino acids. CDR3 loop: CASSIRTGVTGNQPQHF. The CDR3 DNA sequence: TGTGCCAGTAGTATCCGGACAGGGGTTACGGGCAATCAGCCCCAGCATTTT.

The chain uses TRBV4-1 and TRBJ1-1; TRBD1 matches at 9 bases. Trimming took 6 bases from V and 3 from J; bases not matched to a gene: 20. This CDR3 has 19 residues. Germline CDR1 is MGHRA and CDR2 is YSYEKL. CDR3 nucleotide sequence: TGCGCCAGCAGTCGGCAGCAATCGACAGGGGGTGTGGGCGACACTGAAGCTTTCTTT. It translates to CASSRQQSTGGVGDTEAFF.

The chain carries TRBV27 and TRBJ2-2; maybe TRBD1 (5 bases). V lost 7 bases and J lost 0, with 12 bases in between. The germline V gene encodes CDR1 MNHEY and CDR2 SMNVEV (reference sequence). CDR3 length equals 15 residues. CDR3 DNA sequence: TGTGCCAGCAAGTGGGGCGCTTCGAACACCGGGGAGCTGTTTTTT. It yields the protein CASKWGASNTGELFF.

The chain employs TRBV7-9 and TRBJ2-5; 9 bases line up with TRBD2. The CDR3 consists of 15 residues. From germline, CDR1 is SEHNR and CDR2 FQNEAQ (reference sequence). J lost 5 bases, V lost 5 bases, and 9 bases had no gene match. The CDR3 DNA reads TGTGCCAGCAGCAGGTTAGCGGGAGTCAGGGAGACCCAGTACTTC. It yields the protein CASSRLAGVRETQYF.

About this clone itself: An end of the junction does not agree with germline; a read error may underlie this. The rearrangement links TRBV5-1 to TRBJ2-5, with 9 bases lining up with TRBD1. The germline V gene has CDR1 SGHRS and CDR2 YFSETQ. The CDR3 sequence is 15 residues long. The CDR3 spells CTSSLAGQGGETQYF. The CDR3 DNA follows: TGCACCAGCAGCTTGGCGGGACAGGGAGGGGAGACCCAGTACTTC.

V is TRBV28 and J is TRBJ2-3, with 8 bases fitting TRBD1. Germline trimming cut 1 base from V and 0 bases from J; bases unmatched to any gene: 6. Per germline, CDR1 MDHEN and CDR2 SYDVKM. The CDR3 runs 17 residues. CDR3 bases: TGTGCCAGCAGTTTATCCGGACAGGGAACCAGCACAGATACGCAGTATTTT. Translating it yields CASSLSGQGTSTDTQYF. The whole variable domain, remainder taken from reference TRBV28 and TRBJ2-3, is DVKVTQSSRYLVKRTGEKVFLECVQDMDHENMFWYRQDPGLGLRLIYFSYDVKMKEKGDIPEGYSVSREKKERFSLILESASTNQTSMYLCASSLSGQGTSTDTQYFGPGTRLTVL.

On this clone: One end of the junction fails to match germline, which may point to a read error. The chain carries TRBV5-6 and TRBJ1-2; D unclear. CDR3 length: 14 residues. CDR1 is SGHDT, CDR2 YYEEEE, per germline. The CDR3 here is CASSLEVRSYGCTF. CDR3 sequence (DNA): TGTGCCAGCAGCTTAGAGGTGAGAAGCTATGGCTGCACCTTC.

About this clone: This CDR3 is also generated by other DNA sequences in the sample. The gene calls are TRBV29-1 and TRBJ1-1; 7 nucleotides line up with TRBD1. Trimming cost V 4 bases and J 3 bases; bases outside gene matches: 2. Germline values: CDR1 SQVTM, CDR2 ANQGSEA. This CDR3 has 12 amino acids. Here the CDR3 reads CSVARGDTEAFF. In DNA, the CDR3 is TGCAGCGTTGCCAGGGGGGACACTGAAGCTTTCTTT.

This clone was observed a handful of times. The chain carries TRBV5-5 and TRBJ1-6; 8 bases map to TRBD1. The germline gives CDR1 SGHKS, CDR2 YYEKEE (reference sequence). Trimming removed 5 bases from V and 0 bases from J; junction bases left unmatched: 13. This CDR3 spans 19 amino acids. CDR3 amino acids: CASRDGQGLLSSYNSPLHF. For the CDR3, the DNA is TGTGCCAGCAGGGATGGACAGGGCCTCCTAAGCTCCTATAATTCACCCCTCCACTTT.